The 26 T cell receptor beta chains given below trace back to one sample, sequenced in a study of shared clonotypes between healthy human individuals. TCRdb's copy holds only in-frame clones and misses some; the assay was immunoSEQ multiplex PCR. The repertoire includes approximately 510,000 clones, 70% to 80% of them detected once, and 13% sits in the top ten. Sequencing was carried out using PBMCs. Every receptor here comes from a woman aged 40 to 50 in good health. Some clones in this sample may be carry-over from other donors' samples.

The rearrangement uses TRBV4-3 and TRBJ2-7, with D perhaps TRBD1 or TRBD2 (6 bases each). Germline V gene sequence: CDR1 LGHNA, CDR2 YSLEER. With 2 bases removed from V and 9 bases from J, the gap between germline ends came to 14 bases. The CDR3 extends over 13 amino acids. The CDR3 sequence is CASSQTRGGGQYF. The CDR3 nucleotides are TGCGCCAGCAGCCAAACCAGGGGAGGAGGGCAGTACTTC.

V is TRBV5-5 and J is TRBJ1-2, with a tentative D call TRBD1 (5 bases). The V gene's germline CDR1 is SGHKS and CDR2 YYEKEE (reference sequence). CDR3 length: 15 amino acids. V was clipped by 4 bases and J by 4 bases, with 17 bases between them. CDR3 residues: CASSPGDGNRYGYTF. The CDR3 DNA sequence: TGTGCCAGCAGCCCGGGGGATGGAAACCGCTATGGCTACACCTTC.

The V call is TRBV19, the J call TRBJ2-2; D perhaps matches TRBD2 (6 bases). CDR1 is LNHDA, CDR2 SQIVND, per germline (reference sequence). Trimming removed 5 bases from V and 7 bases from J, with 14 bases in between. The CDR3 covers 14 residues. Here the CDR3 reads CASSPRREVGELFF. The CDR3 bases are TGTGCCAGTAGTCCCCGCAGGGAGGTCGGGGAGCTGTTTTTT.

The V call is TRBV5-4, the J call TRBJ1-4; no reliable D call. Germline V gene lookup returns CDR1 SGHNT and CDR2 YYREEE (reference sequence). Trimming cost V 3 bases and J 8 bases, with 14 bases left between them. The CDR3 extends over 14 amino acids. In nucleotides, the CDR3 is TGTGCCAGCAGCTCGCGTGGGCGCGGAGAAAAACTGTTTTTT. Translating gives CASSSRGRGEKLFF.

This clone was recorded a few times. The chain carries TRBV2 and TRBJ2-7; TRBD1 matches at 9 bases. The V segment lost 6 bases and the J segment 5 bases; nucleotides outside the gene matches: 5. Germline V gene data show CDR1 as SNHLY and CDR2 as FYNNEI. This CDR3 has 13 amino acids. CDR3 DNA sequence: TGTGCCAGCAGGGGGGACAGGGTACACGAGCAGTACTTC. It is translated as CASRGDRVHEQYF.

DNA for the CDR3: TGTGCCAGCAGCTTTTCCCTTGAAGGGGGCGAGCAGTACTTC. Its protein product is CASSFSLEGGEQYF. The genes are TRBV11-2 and TRBJ2-7; perhaps TRBD1 as D (6 bases). Trimming removed 3 bases from V and 6 bases from J, with 15 bases in between. The CDR3 runs 14 residues. Per germline, CDR1 SGHAT and CDR2 FQNNGV.

The genes are TRBV10-2 and TRBJ1-2; unclear D gene. The CDR3 extends over 13 amino acids. CDR1 and CDR2 from the germline V gene are WSHSY and SAAADI. V gave up 7 bases and J gave up 6 bases, with 15 bases separating them. CDR3 sequence reads: CASKEGGRDGYTF. CDR3 coding DNA: TGCGCCAGCAAGGAGGGAGGGAGGGATGGCTACACCTTC.

This clone was picked up a small number of times. V gene TRBV12-5 combines with J gene TRBJ1-1; D unresolved. The CDR3 contains 13 residues. V gave up 1 base and J gave up 4 bases, with 7 bases separating them. Germline values: CDR1 LGHNT, CDR2 FRNRAP. The CDR3 region is CASGLGVRTEAFF. In DNA, the CDR3 is TGTGCTAGTGGTTTGGGGGTTCGCACTGAAGCTTTCTTT.

This clone has ten or more counts. V gene TRBV5-4 combines with J gene TRBJ2-7; 9 positions match TRBD1. V was clipped by 3 bases and J by 2 bases; unmatched bases: 6. The CDR3 is made up of 15 amino acids. From germline, CDR1 is SGHNT and CDR2 YYREEE (reference sequence). The CDR3 loop reads CASSSRTGETYEQYF. In DNA form, the CDR3 reads TGTGCCAGCAGCTCGAGGACAGGGGAGACCTACGAGCAGTACTTC.

The chain couples TRBV5-1 to TRBJ2-3, with TRBD2 matching over 9 bases. V lost 0 bases to trimming and J lost 6 bases; unmatched junction nucleotides: 11. The germline CDR1 and CDR2 sequences are SGHRS and YFSETQ. This CDR3 region has 17 residues. The CDR3 DNA reads TGCGCCAGCAGCTTGGGGACTAGCGCTGAGGAGGGGGATACGCAGTATTTT. Its protein is CASSLGTSAEEGDTQYF.

The chain is built from TRBV28 and TRBJ2-5, with 9 bases fitting TRBD2. CDR1 and CDR2 from the germline V gene are MDHEN and SYDVKM. This CDR3 spans 16 amino acids. Germline trimming cut 2 bases from V and 4 bases from J; bases unmatched to any gene: 8. CDR3 protein: CASSLGVSGSGETQYF. As DNA, the CDR3 is TGTGCCAGCAGTTTAGGGGTTAGCGGGAGTGGAGAGACCCAGTACTTC.

As for this clone: The same CDR3 also results from other DNA sequences found in this sample. The rearrangement uses TRBV25-1 and TRBJ1-2; no firm D call. The CDR3 consists of 14 residues. Trimming cost V 3 bases and J 0 bases, with 8 bases left between them. CDR1 is MGHDK and CDR2 is SYGVNS in the germline V gene. CDR3 sequence (DNA): TGTGCCAGCAGTGAGCGCGGCCCTAACTATGGCTACACCTTC. Residues: CASSERGPNYGYTF.

The V gene is TRBV5-1, the J gene TRBJ1-1, with D unresolved. The CDR3 runs to 15 residues. Looked up from germline, CDR1 is SGHRS and CDR2 is YFSETQ. Trimming removed 4 bases at V and 0 bases at J, with 13 bases between. CDR3 DNA: TGCGCCAGCAGCAGAACAACGACGTTGAACACTGAAGCTTTCTTT. It codes for CASSRTTTLNTEAFF.

The chain links TRBV30 to TRBJ2-2; tentatively, D is TRBD1 (5 bases). V shed 5 bases and J shed 0 bases, with 10 bases lying between them. The germline V gene encodes CDR1 GTSNPN and CDR2 SVGIG (reference sequence). This CDR3 comprises 14 residues. CDR3 nucleotides: TGTGCCTGGTCAGGCAGGGCGAACACCGGGGAGCTGTTTTTT. Protein product: CAWSGRANTGELFF. Combining the CDR3 with reference TRBV30 and TRBJ2-2 gives the whole variable domain SQTIHQWPATLVQPVGSPLSLECTVEGTSNPNLYWYRQAAGRGLQLLFYSVGIGQISSEVPQNLSASRPQDRQFILSSKKLLLSDSGFYLCAWSGRANTGELFFGEGSRLTVL.

This chain joins TRBV9 and TRBJ2-5; D is undetermined. This CDR3 comprises 13 residues. Germline V gene lookup returns CDR1 SGDLS and CDR2 YYNGEE. The germline V and J ends were trimmed by 1 base and 1 base, with 5 bases remaining between them. The CDR3 loop is CASSVRLQETQYF. The CDR3 DNA follows: TGTGCCAGCAGCGTACGGCTCCAAGAGACCCAGTACTTC.

The genes are TRBV5-1 and TRBJ2-3; D possibly corresponds to TRBD1 (7 bases). The CDR3 has 17 residues. Trimming cost V 4 bases and J 2 bases, with 20 bases left between them. CDR1 and CDR2 from the germline V gene are SGHRS and YFSETQ. CDR3 DNA sequence: TGCGCCAGCAGCCCGCAGGCAGGGGGAGGCTACACAGATACGCAGTATTTT. This encodes CASSPQAGGGYTDTQYF.

The J gene is TRBJ2-7, the V gene TRBV11-2; tentatively, D is TRBD2 (5 bases). V was trimmed by 7 bases and J by 0 bases, leaving 13 bases between them. This CDR3 contains 14 residues. The germline gives CDR1 SGHAT, CDR2 FQNNGV. The CDR3 bases are TGTGCCAGCAACCCTTCTGGACTCTCCTACGAGCAGTACTTC. Encoded protein: CASNPSGLSYEQYF.

J is TRBJ1-4 and V is TRBV9; weak D call: TRBD1 (6 bases). V lost 1 base and J lost 3, with 16 bases in between. The CDR3 totals 17 residues. Per the germline V gene, CDR1 is SGDLS and CDR2 is YYNGEE. The chain's CDR3 is CASSVLTGISANEKLFF. For the CDR3, the DNA is TGTGCCAGCAGCGTATTAACAGGGATCTCGGCTAATGAAAAACTGTTTTTT.

The rearrangement links TRBV6-6 to TRBJ2-1, with TRBD1 identical over 7 bases. The CDR3 contains 15 residues. Germline V gives CDR1 MNHNY, CDR2 SVGAGI (reference sequence). After removal of 2 bases from V and 4 bases from J, the junction contained 5 bases not matched to a gene. CDR3: CASSYETGLYNEQFF. In nucleotides, the CDR3 is TGTGCCAGCAGTTACGAGACAGGGCTTTACAATGAGCAGTTCTTC.

The chain joins TRBV29-1 to TRBJ2-1, with D tentatively TRBD2 (6 bases). The V gene's germline CDR1 is SQVTM and CDR2 ANQGSEA. The CDR3 totals 13 residues. The V end was cut by 7 bases, the J end by 9 bases, with 19 bases between. CDR3 DNA sequence: TGCAGCGCCCGGAGCATCCCTAGCGTTGAGCAGTTCTTC. This codes for CSARSIPSVEQFF.

This rearrangement joins TRBV28 to TRBJ2-2; D is perhaps TRBD2 (5 bases). V dropped 11 bases and J dropped 6 bases, with 13 bases sitting between them. Germline CDR1 and CDR2: MDHEN and SYDVKM. The CDR3 consists of 12 residues. CDR3 region: CASGGVSGELFF. The CDR3 DNA sequence: TGTGCCTCCGGAGGCGTCTCCGGGGAGCTGTTTTTT.

This chain joins TRBV15 and TRBJ2-1, with TRBD2 as a possible D gene (5 bases). V was pared by 5 bases and J by 9 bases, with 11 bases between. Germline CDR1 and CDR2: LNHNV and YYDKDF (reference sequence). The CDR3 is made up of 12 amino acids. CDR3 amino acids: CATSGRTSEQFF. As DNA, the CDR3 is TGTGCCACCAGCGGGAGAACCTCTGAGCAGTTCTTC.

The rearrangement uses TRBV11-2 and TRBJ2-1, with 11 bases lining up with TRBD1. Germline V lookup: CDR1 SGHAT, CDR2 FQNNGV. The CDR3 runs 17 residues. V dropped 4 bases and J dropped 2; count of bases not matched to a gene: 7. The CDR3 sequence is CASSYPRTGGPYNEQFF. DNA of the CDR3: TGTGCCAGCAGCTACCCCCGGACAGGGGGCCCCTACAATGAGCAGTTCTTC.

The chain carries TRBV10-3 and TRBJ2-2; a weak D match, TRBD1 (6 bases). Trimming left V 4 bases short and J 5 bases short, with 17 bases between. Germline V gene data show CDR1 as ENHRY and CDR2 as SYGVKD. The CDR3 extends over 16 amino acids. The CDR3 coding sequence is TGTGCCATCAGTGCTCTTGGGGGCGGTTCGACCGGGGAGCTGTTTTTT. Amino acids: CAISALGGGSTGELFF.

The rearrangement links TRBV27 to TRBJ1-1; D is uncertain. CDR1 MNHEY and CDR2 SMNVEV come from the germline V gene (reference sequence). CDR3 length equals 13 residues. Deletions cut 1 base from V and 3 bases from J, with 6 bases between. CDR3 coding DNA: TGTGCCAGCAGTTTATTCAGGCACACTGAAGCTTTCTTT. Amino acids: CASSLFRHTEAFF.

This chain connects TRBV27 to TRBJ2-7, with 9 bases that match TRBD2. The germline CDR1 and CDR2 sequences are MNHEY and SMNVEV (reference sequence). CDR3 size: 13 residues. The V gene end was trimmed by 6 bases and the J gene end by 6 bases; junction bases not matched to a gene: 6. The CDR3 coding sequence is TGTGCCAGCAGACCGGGACTAGCTTCCGAGCAGTACTTC. It encodes CASRPGLASEQYF.